What follows are 15 T cell receptor beta chains derived from one specimen sequenced in a study of human T cells and chemical hapten exposure. Time point described: patch test 2, 6 weeks after DPC sensitization. Treatment given: therapeutic diphenylcyclopropenone sensitization with weekly scalp DPC. TCRdb reprocessed the RACE reads via MiXCR and lists one record per CDR3 protein. The table lists 27,000 or so distinct CDR3 sequences, around 10% of them singletons. The material sequenced was whole blood, taken in connection with sensitization to the hapten diphenylcyclopropenone (DPC). These receptors were taken from a man aged 25 to 40 with alopecia areata. Some clones in this sample may be carry-over from other donors' samples.

This clonotype was counted between two and nine times. The V call is TRBV24-1, the J call TRBJ2-1; D gene unclear. In germline, CDR1 is KGHDR, CDR2 SFDVKD. The CDR3 runs 16 residues. The V end was cut by 4 bases, the J end by 7 bases, with 19 bases between. The CDR3 nucleotides are TGTGCCACCAGTGACCCCGGCTCCTCGAGTGGGAATGAGCAGTTCTTC. It codes for CATSDPGSSSGNEQFF.

This clonotype was detected many times. J is TRBJ2-1 and V is TRBV7-2; weak D call: TRBD2 (5 bases). The V end was cut by 1 base, the J end by 7 bases, with 8 bases between. Germline V gives CDR1 SGHTA, CDR2 FQGNSA. The CDR3 contains 13 residues. The CDR3 spells CASSLGTVNEQFF. The DNA for the CDR3 is TGTGCCAGCAGCTTAGGGACTGTTAATGAGCAGTTCTTC.

The sample holds many counts of this clonotype. The CDR3 sequence: CASGDRATNEKLFF. The CDR3 coding sequence is TGTGCCAGTGGGGACAGAGCAACTAATGAAAAACTGTTTTTT. The rearrangement joins TRBV19 to TRBJ1-4; 7 nucleotides align to TRBD1. The CDR3 is 14 amino acids. Trimming cost V 8 bases and J 0 bases; bases outside gene matches: 3. CDR1 LNHDA and CDR2 SQIVND come from the germline V gene (reference sequence). Filled out from reference TRBV19 and TRBJ1-4, the complete variable domain reads DGGITQSPKYLFRKEGQNVTLSCEQNLNHDAMYWYRQDPGQGLRLIYYSQIVNDFQKGDIAEGYSVSREKKESFPLTVTSAQKNPTAFYLCASGDRATNEKLFFGSGTQLSVL.

This clonotype was seen more than once but under ten times. The genes are TRBV29-1 and TRBJ2-1; no firm D call. There are 14 residues in the CDR3. Per the germline V gene, CDR1 is SQVTM and CDR2 is ANQGSEA. V was clipped by 4 bases and J by 9 bases, with 19 bases between them. As DNA, the CDR3 is TGCAGCGTTGGGGCATCTTCCTACGATGGTGAGCAGTTCTTC. Translating it yields CSVGASSYDGEQFF.

This clonotype appeared many times. The V gene is TRBV18, the J gene TRBJ1-1; a weak D match, TRBD1 (6 bases). Germline V gene sequence: CDR1 KGHSH, CDR2 LQKENI. There are 15 residues in the CDR3. V lost 2 bases, J lost 1 base, and 11 bases lay in between. Written as DNA, the CDR3 is TGTGCCAGCTCACCATCAGGGGCGAAGAACACTGAAGCTTTCTTT. Translated: CASSPSGAKNTEAFF.

The chain combines TRBV20-1 with TRBJ1-1; 11 bases match TRBD1. The V segment lost 4 bases and the J segment 4 bases; nucleotides outside the gene matches: 5. The CDR3 spans 14 residues. The V gene's germline CDR1 is DFQATT and CDR2 SNEGSKA (reference sequence). The CDR3 nucleotides are TGCAGTGCTACCCGGGGACAGGGGGGCACTGAAGCTTTCTTT. Translation: CSATRGQGGTEAFF.

The V call is TRBV30, the J call TRBJ1-5; 8 positions agree with TRBD1. Germline trimming cut 5 bases from V and 1 base from J; bases unmatched to any gene: 10. Germline assignment: CDR1 GTSNPN and CDR2 SVGIG (reference sequence). This CDR3 has 16 residues. CDR3 DNA sequence: TGTGCCTGGTCATCAGGGACAGGCTTCAGCAATCAGCCCCAGCATTTT. It translates to CAWSSGTGFSNQPQHF.

This chain uses TRBV12-3 or TRBV12-4 with TRBJ2-3; 10 positions match TRBD2. The CDR3 is made up of 14 amino acids. V shed 6 bases and J 1 base; nucleotides not matched to a gene: 1. This chain's CDR3 is CASRLAGGTDTQYF. In nucleotides, the CDR3 is TGTGCCAGCAGGCTAGCGGGGGGCACAGATACGCAGTATTTT.

The rearrangement uses TRBV7-2 and TRBJ2-5; 7 bases map to TRBD1. The germline gives CDR1 SGHTA, CDR2 FQGNSA. V lost 1 base to trimming and J lost 5 bases; unmatched junction nucleotides: 4. This CDR3 contains 14 residues. The chain's CDR3 is CASSLETGLETQYF. CDR3 DNA sequence: TGTGCCAGCAGCTTAGAGACAGGGCTCGAGACCCAGTACTTC.

This clonotype was detected many times. The chain joins TRBV7-6 to TRBJ2-2; weak D call: TRBD2 (6 bases). The V gene lost 6 bases and the J gene lost 6 bases, with 11 bases spanning the gap. The CDR3 is made up of 13 amino acids. Germline CDR1 and CDR2: SGHVS and FNYEAQ. This chain's CDR3 is CASRTGVAGELFF. The DNA for the CDR3 is TGTGCCAGCAGGACGGGGGTGGCCGGGGAGCTGTTTTTT.

This clonotype was picked up many times. The CDR3 protein is CASSVDVKETQYF. CDR3 nucleotide sequence: TGTGCCAGCAGCGTGGACGTTAAAGAGACCCAGTACTTC. The V call is TRBV7-2, the J call TRBJ2-5; no definite D call. With 5 bases removed from V and 3 bases from J, the gap between germline ends came to 10 bases. This CDR3 is 13 amino acids long. Looked up from germline, CDR1 is SGHTA and CDR2 is FQGNSA.

This clonotype was seen ten or more times. This chain links TRBV19 with TRBJ1-2, with TRBD1 as a possible D gene (5 bases). There are 14 residues in the CDR3. Trimming removed 5 bases from V and 0 bases from J, with 10 bases in between. CDR1 LNHDA and CDR2 SQIVND come from the germline V gene (reference sequence). CDR3 DNA: TGTGCCAGTAGTGTCGACAGAGCTAACTATGGCTACACCTTC. Protein sequence: CASSVDRANYGYTF.

This clonotype was counted many times. This chain connects TRBV19 to TRBJ1-4; D not certain. Germline V gene lookup returns CDR1 LNHDA and CDR2 SQIVND (reference sequence). The CDR3 contains 15 residues. Trimming took off 4 bases at V and 0 bases at J, with 9 bases between the two ends. The CDR3, as DNA: TGTGCCAGTAGTAGGCGGGCATCAACTAATGAAAAACTGTTTTTT. This translates into CASSRRASTNEKLFF.

This clonotype was recorded many times. V is TRBV7-9 and J is TRBJ1-1; no firm D call. The CDR3 is 14 amino acids. Trimming took 3 bases from V and 0 from J, leaving 8 bases between them. CDR1 is SEHNR and CDR2 is FQNEAQ in the germline V gene (reference sequence). CDR3: CASSLRAVNTEAFF. The CDR3, as DNA: TGTGCCAGCAGCTTGCGGGCCGTGAACACTGAAGCTTTCTTT.

This sequence joins TRBV6-2 or TRBV6-3 and TRBJ2-6, with D unclear. Trimming stripped 2 bases from V and 0 bases from J, with 5 bases between. Per germline, CDR1 MNHEY and CDR2 SVGEGT. The CDR3 loop spans 15 amino acids. CDR3 bases: TGTGCCAGCAGTTACGGCTCCTCTGGGGCCAACGTCCTGACTTTC. Translation: CASSYGSSGANVLTF.